Sequencing of this TCR beta chain was carried out in a study of T cell repertoires in cytomegalovirus infection. Looking at the study overall: Recently identified HLA-C-restricted CMV epitopes were among the peptides used. Public signatures in TCR beta pointed to CMV infection and matching HLA type.

V shed 5 bases, J shed 4 bases, and the junction held 7 bases outside the gene matches. Per the germline V gene, CDR1 is SGHVS and CDR2 is FQNEAQ. The CDR3 consists of 15 residues. In TCRdb, the reads were re-called with MiXCR into one record per CDR3 protein. The sample has around 750,000 distinct CDR3 sequences, approximately 29% seen once. Study results and caveats: Carriers of CMV and the relevant HLA type were discriminated by public TCR beta frequency. The study found HLA-C-restricted CMV-specific TCR beta clonotypes dominating the ex vivo response.

This clonotype has a handful of counts. What it binds is unknown. The chain carries TRBV7-8 and TRBJ2-1; the match to TRBD2 covers 8 bases. This specimen was cultured CD8+ T cells from PBMCs, taken from culture after CMV antigen stimulation. This TCR derives from a human donor in good health (CMV status not recorded). Some clones in this sample may be carry-over from other donors' samples. The CDR3 DNA sequence: TGTGCCAGCAGCCACAGCGGGGGACCATACAATGAGCAGTTCTTC. This translates into CASSHSGGPYNEQFF.